These T cell receptor beta chains were read from a single sample in a study of regulatory T cells in long-lasting Graves disease. TCRdb ran MiXCR on the multiplex PCR reads and lists one entry per CDR3 protein. This table has a few hundred thousand distinct CDR3 sequences, about a quarter appearing once. The sequenced sample was peripheral blood mononuclear cells (PBMCs), obtained when the disease was refractory, from a patient treated with antithyroid drugs. These TCRs come from a female donor with Graves disease. Each CDR3 is given with its conserved first and last residue. D genes are given only for firm matches. The size entry is marked missing in some rows and otherwise reads once, few, many or a size class.

>TRBJ2-7|few|.|TRBV20-1
CSAARGWSEQYF
TGCAGTGCCGCTCGGGGGTGGAGCGAGCAGTACTTC
>TRBJ2-1|.|TRBD1|TRBV11-2
CASITMWAGGLGEQFF
TGTGCCAGCATCACAATGTGGGCAGGGGGTTTGGGTGAGCAGTTCTTC
>TRBJ2-7|.|TRBD2|TRBV19
CASSKGLAGVSEQYF
TGTGCCAGTAGCAAGGGACTAGCGGGAGTCAGCGAGCAGTACTTC
>TRBJ2-6|.|.|TRBV11-2
CASSLSTPSSGANVLTF
TGTGCCAGCAGCTTATCGACTCCCAGCTCTGGGGCCAACGTCCTGACTTTC
>TRBJ2-1|.|TRBD2|TRBV20-1
CSARRTSGFNEQFF
TGCAGTGCTAGACGGACTAGCGGGTTTAATGAGCAGTTCTTC
>TRBJ2-1|few|TRBD2|TRBV7-2
CASSRTSGLNEQFF
TGTGCCAGCAGTCGGACTAGCGGACTCAATGAGCAGTTCTTC
>TRBJ2-7|.|TRBD2|TRBV5-4
CASSASGAGGLNEQYF
TGTGCCAGCAGCGCCAGTGGCGCGGGAGGTCTAAACGAGCAGTACTTC
>TRBJ1-2|.|.|TRBV5-1
CASSLGTGDVNYGYTF
TGCGCCAGCAGCTTAGGGACGGGCGACGTTAACTATGGCTACACCTTC
>TRBJ2-5|many|.|TRBV20-1
CSAVSGNLQETQYF
TGCAGTGCTGTTAGCGGCAACCTTCAAGAGACCCAGTACTTC
>TRBJ1-5|few|TRBD1|TRBV20-1
CSARASGQGRISNQPQHF
TGCAGTGCTAGAGCCTCGGGACAGGGGCGTATTAGCAATCAGCCCCAGCATTTT
>TRBJ2-7|many|.|TRBV20-1
CSARGTWEQYF
TGCAGTGCTAGAGGAACGTGGGAGCAGTACTTC
>TRBJ1-1|.|.|TRBV19
CASSNLVALVNTEAFF
TGTGCCAGTAGTAATTTGGTGGCACTCGTGAACACTGAAGCTTTCTTT
>TRBJ1-4|.|.|TRBV14
CASSQEVGTNEKLFF
TGTGCCAGCAGCCAAGAGGTGGGAACTAATGAAAAACTGTTTTTT
>TRBJ2-7|.|TRBD1|TRBV28
CASSEQGAGSSYEQYF
TGTGCCAGCAGTGAGCAGGGGGCGGGGAGCTCCTACGAGCAGTACTTC
>TRBJ2-7|many|.|TRBV28
CASRPVGGHYEQYF
TGTGCCAGCAGACCAGTCGGGGGGCACTACGAGCAGTACTTC
>TRBJ1-2|.|.|TRBV6-1
CATPARDAPPLYGYTF
TGTGCCACCCCCGCAAGGGATGCGCCTCCACTCTATGGCTACACCTTC
>TRBJ2-4|.|TRBD1|TRBV20-1
CSARMKTGGEILAKNIQYF
TGCAGTGCTAGGATGAAGACAGGGGGCGAAATATTAGCCAAAAACATTCAGTACTTC
>TRBJ1-1|many|.|TRBV6-1
CASTSLSRSMNTEAFF
TGTGCCAGCACCTCCCTTTCTCGGAGCATGAACACTGAAGCTTTCTTT
>TRBJ2-7|.|TRBD2|TRBV9
CASSPRFSGTPYEQYF
TGTGCCAGCAGCCCAAGATTTAGCGGGACGCCCTACGAGCAGTACTTC
>TRBJ2-7|.|.|TRBV30
CAWSGAPDRDEQYF
TGTGCCTGGAGTGGGGCCCCGGATCGGGACGAGCAGTACTTC
>TRBJ1-1|many|.|TRBV7-2
CASSSMQGVDEAFF
TGTGCCAGCAGCTCTATGCAGGGAGTTGATGAAGCTTTCTTT
>TRBJ1-5|many|.|TRBV6-1
CASSNTGFQNQPQHF
TGTGCCAGCAGTAATACAGGGTTCCAGAACCAGCCCCAGCATTTT
>TRBJ2-5|.|TRBD2|TRBV5-1
CASSLYLREQETQYF
TGCGCCAGCAGCTTGTATCTGCGGGAGCAAGAGACCCAGTACTTC
>TRBJ1-1|many|TRBD1|TRBV12-3/TRBV12-4
CASSLPRTGVWASTEAFF
TGTGCCAGCAGTTTACCCAGGACAGGGGTATGGGCGAGCACTGAAGCTTTCTTT
>TRBJ2-2|.|TRBD2|TRBV7-3
CASSEGTSGSPGELFF
TGTGCCAGCAGCGAGGGGACTAGCGGGAGCCCCGGGGAGCTGTTTTTT
>TRBJ1-4|few|TRBD1|TRBV6-2/TRBV6-3
CASSYRGGTNEKLFF
TGTGCCAGCAGCTACAGGGGTGGGACTAATGAAAAACTGTTTTTT
>TRBJ1-1|.|TRBD1|TRBV6-1
CASSPYRGHTEAFF
TGTGCCAGCAGTCCGTACAGGGGGCACACTGAAGCTTTCTTT
>TRBJ2-7|.|.|TRBV5-1
CASSLDGQGSSYEQYF
TGCGCCAGCAGCTTGGACGGTCAGGGGAGTTCCTACGAGCAGTACTTC
>TRBJ2-7|few|.|TRBV20-1
CSASAVTRPYEQYF
TGCAGTGCTAGCGCGGTGACCAGACCCTACGAGCAGTACTTC
>TRBJ1-2|few|.|TRBV10-3
CAISEFAADPYGYTF
TGTGCCATCAGTGAATTTGCTGCCGACCCCTATGGCTACACCTTC
>TRBJ2-7|many|.|TRBV3-1
CASSDTGTRNYEQYF
TGTGCCAGCAGCGACACCGGGACAAGGAACTACGAGCAGTACTTC
>TRBJ1-1|many|.|TRBV20-1
CSARYGVTNTEAFF
TGCAGTGCTAGATACGGGGTTACTAACACTGAAGCTTTCTTT
>TRBJ1-2|few|.|TRBV20-1
CSAPGYSEYGYTF
TGCAGTGCCCCAGGGTATTCCGAATATGGCTACACCTTC
>TRBJ2-5|many|TRBD2|TRBV11-2
CASSLGGGTETQYF
TGTGCCAGCAGCTTAGGGGGGGGGACTGAGACCCAGTACTTC
>TRBJ1-5|once|TRBD1|TRBV2
CASSAGTGIGQPQHF
TGTGCCAGCAGTGCCGGGACAGGGATCGGTCAGCCCCAGCATTTT
>TRBJ2-5|.|.|TRBV7-9
CASGAEAQETQYF
TGTGCCAGCGGCGCGGAGGCCCAAGAGACCCAGTACTTC
>TRBJ2-7|many|TRBD2|TRBV27
CASTHVGGVVPHEQYF
TGTGCCAGCACCCATGTTGGGGGGGTTGTTCCTCACGAGCAGTACTTC
>TRBJ1-2|.|.|TRBV20-1
CSDVGLANYGYTF
TGCAGTGACGTGGGCCTAGCTAACTATGGCTACACCTTC
>TRBJ2-5|.|.|TRBV10-2
CASSEWADQETQYF
TGCGCCAGCAGTGAGTGGGCAGATCAAGAGACCCAGTACTTC
>TRBJ2-7|few|TRBD1|TRBV19
CASSMAGGYEQYF
TGTGCCAGTAGTATGGCAGGGGGCTACGAGCAGTACTTC
>TRBJ2-7|many|.|TRBV6-1
CASWDGLYEQYF
TGTGCCAGCTGGGACGGCCTCTACGAGCAGTACTTC
>TRBJ2-1|.|TRBD2|TRBV6-1
CASSLRTSAGNNEQFF
TGTGCCAGCAGTCTCAGGACTAGCGCCGGGAACAATGAGCAGTTCTTC
>TRBJ2-7|few|TRBD2|TRBV7-3
CASSLLSTSGTYEQYF
TGTGCCAGCAGCTTACTCTCAACTAGCGGGACCTACGAGCAGTACTTC
>TRBJ1-5|many|.|TRBV28
CASSPDRSNQPQHF
TGTGCCAGCAGTCCTGACAGGAGCAATCAGCCCCAGCATTTT
>TRBJ2-7|.|TRBD2|TRBV5-1
CASSSLTSGRPPYEQHF
TGCGCCAGCAGCAGCCTGACCAGCGGGAGGCCCCCGTACGAGCAGCACTTC
>TRBJ2-7|once|.|TRBV7-2
CASSLAATPYEQYF
TGTGCCAGCAGCTTAGCAGCGACCCCCTACGAGCAGTACTTC
>TRBJ2-7|many|TRBD2|TRBV6-1
CASSDSLAGYSYEQYF
TGTGCCAGCAGTGACTCACTAGCGGGCTACTCCTACGAGCAGTACTTC
>TRBJ2-3|.|TRBD1|TRBV20-1
CSARDPGQGVPDTQYF
TGCAGTGCTAGAGACCCGGGACAGGGGGTCCCAGATACGCAGTATTTT
>TRBJ1-1|.|.|TRBV7-2
CASSFYGVTEAFF
TGTGCCAGCAGCTTCTATGGAGTCACTGAAGCTTTCTTT
>TRBJ1-2|few|TRBD1|TRBV6-1
CASSPRDRAVYGYTF
TGTGCCAGCAGTCCAAGGGACAGGGCTGTCTATGGCTACACCTTC
>TRBJ2-2|.|TRBD2|TRBV11-2
CASSKTFSGRRTGELFF
TGTGCCAGCAGCAAAACCTTTAGCGGGAGAAGGACCGGGGAGCTGTTTTTT
>TRBJ2-2|many|TRBD1|TRBV28
CASKRQGRKTGELFF
TGTGCCAGCAAAAGACAGGGTCGAAAGACCGGGGAGCTGTTTTTT
>TRBJ1-1|.|.|TRBV11-1
CASSLAPTGEAFF
TGTGCCAGCAGCTTAGCCCCCACAGGTGAAGCTTTCTTT
>TRBJ1-4|few|.|TRBV28
CASSFPGLVNEKLFF
TGTGCCAGCAGTTTCCCGGGTTTAGTTAATGAAAAACTGTTTTTT
>TRBJ1-6|.|.|TRBV19
CASSIDRENSPLHF
TGTGCCAGTAGTATAGACAGGGAGAATTCACCCCTCCACTTT
>TRBJ1-1|.|.|TRBV29-1
CSFTETGNYGAFF
TGCAGCTTCACAGAAACAGGAAACTACGGAGCTTTCTTT
>TRBJ1-5|few|TRBD1|TRBV29-1
CSVGDRVGQPQHF
TGCAGCGTTGGGGACAGGGTTGGTCAGCCCCAGCATTTT